A selection of T cell receptor beta chains follows, all from one sample in a study of T cell responses to AZD1222 COVID-19 vaccine. Using immunoSEQ multiplex PCR, the repertoire was profiled, and TCRdb retains in-frame clones only, with some absent. The table includes 190,000 or so clones, approximately 89% detected once. The sequencing here drew on peripheral blood, taken 28 days after the second AZD1222 dose. All receptors derive from an adult who received the AZD1222 COVID-19 vaccine. Each CDR3 is given with its conserved first and last residue. Each record gives: D gene, V gene, J gene, clone size, CDR3 protein, CDR3 DNA. The D gene is left open where the match is weak. Clone sizes are given selectively: once, few, many, or a class where the clone is expanded.

TRBD1	TRBV4-3	TRBJ1-6	NA	CASSQDRRGDSPLHF	TGCGCCAGCAGCCAAGATCGCAGGGGGGATTCACCCCTCCACTTT
NA	TRBV6-4	TRBJ2-1	once	CASSASGPRYYNEQFF	TGTGCCAGCAGTGCCTCCGGGCCCCGCTACTACAATGAGCAGTTCTTC
NA	TRBV28	TRBJ2-1	NA	CASSSEFPYQLSSYNEQFF	TGTGCCAGCAGTTCTGAGTTTCCCTATCAGCTGAGCTCCTACAATGAGCAGTTCTTC
NA	TRBV11-2	TRBJ2-7	NA	CASSISSYEQYF	TGTGCCAGCAGCATAAGCTCCTACGAGCAGTACTTC
NA	TRBV5-1	TRBJ2-7	NA	CASRREGGSSYEQYF	TGCGCCAGCAGAAGGGAAGGGGGGAGCTCCTACGAGCAGTACTTC
NA	TRBV6-5	TRBJ1-1	NA	CASSYARNTEAFF	TGTGCCAGCAGTTACGCCAGAAACACTGAAGCTTTCTTT
NA	TRBV6-6	TRBJ2-2	NA	CASTASTGELFF	TGTGCCAGCACAGCGAGCACCGGGGAGCTGTTTTTT
NA	TRBV5-1	TRBJ1-2	once	CASSLATGGGYTF	TGCGCCAGCAGCTTGGCCACTGGAGGTGGCTACACCTTC
NA	TRBV6-1	TRBJ2-7	NA	CASSENRNYEQYF	TGTGCCAGCAGTGAAAACAGGAACTACGAGCAGTACTTC
TRBD1	TRBV28	TRBJ1-2	NA	CATNRDRGNYGYTF	TGTGCCACAAACCGGGACAGGGGGAACTATGGCTACACCTTC
NA	TRBV11-2	TRBJ1-1	NA	CASSSAGGEAFF	TGTGCCAGCAGCTCGGCGGGGGGTGAAGCTTTCTTT
TRBD1	TRBV29-1	TRBJ2-7	NA	CSVGQGNSYEQYF	TGCAGCGTGGGACAGGGGAACTCCTACGAGCAGTACTTC
NA	TRBV6-1	TRBJ2-1	NA	CASSEQKNEQFF	TGTGCCAGCAGTGAACAAAAGAATGAGCAGTTCTTC
NA	TRBV21-1	TRBJ2-7	NA	CASSKLCGPPKWGEQYF	TGTGCCAGCAGCAAACTCTGCGGTCCCCCAAAATGGGGCGAGCAGTACTTC
NA	TRBV9	TRBJ1-2	NA	CASSPEGEGLGYGYTF	TGTGCCAGCAGCCCAGAGGGGGAGGGGTTAGGTTATGGCTACACCTTC
TRBD1	TRBV7-8	TRBJ1-5	NA	CASSLGRQGLNSNQPQHF	TGTGCCAGCAGCTTAGGTAGACAGGGTCTCAACAGCAATCAGCCCCAGCATTTT
NA	TRBV11-1	TRBJ1-1	NA	CASSYDRTYTEAFF	TGTGCCAGCAGCTATGACAGGACCTACACTGAAGCTTTCTTT
NA	TRBV29-1	TRBJ2-7	NA	CSVSGAGAAEQYF	TGCAGCGTTTCGGGGGCAGGGGCGGCTGAGCAGTACTTC